This TCR beta chain was captured by sequencing in a study of Graves' ophthalmopathy and Graves' hyperthyroidism. Study results and limitations: In blood, most expanded thyroid clonotypes above 0.001 frequency were also detected. Classification of ophthalmopathy versus stable hyperthyroidism by a 13-signature model yielded about 90% sensitivity and about 81% specificity.

CDR3 regions of TCR beta were amplified from RNA transcripts. After a first-round RT-PCR with HTBI primers, a second-round multiplex PCR was run. One entry per CDR3 protein results from TCRdb running MiXCR on the multiplex PCR reads. The sample consists of 150,000 or so distinct CDR3 sequences, around 40% of them appearing once. This CDR3 contains 14 residues. The V and J ends lost 0 bases and 5 bases respectively, with 11 bases between them. Germline V lookup: CDR1 GTSNPN, CDR2 SVGIG (reference sequence). This clonotype was detected ten times or more. Its matching antigen is unknown. The gene calls are TRBV30 and TRBJ1-5; tentatively, D is TRBD1 (6 bases). The sequenced material came from peripheral blood. This TCR was recovered from a man aged 25 to 45 with Graves' ophthalmopathy. The CDR3 spells CAWSVGGKDQPQHF. For the CDR3, the DNA is TGTGCCTGGAGTGTAGGGGGAAAGGATCAGCCCCAGCATTTT.